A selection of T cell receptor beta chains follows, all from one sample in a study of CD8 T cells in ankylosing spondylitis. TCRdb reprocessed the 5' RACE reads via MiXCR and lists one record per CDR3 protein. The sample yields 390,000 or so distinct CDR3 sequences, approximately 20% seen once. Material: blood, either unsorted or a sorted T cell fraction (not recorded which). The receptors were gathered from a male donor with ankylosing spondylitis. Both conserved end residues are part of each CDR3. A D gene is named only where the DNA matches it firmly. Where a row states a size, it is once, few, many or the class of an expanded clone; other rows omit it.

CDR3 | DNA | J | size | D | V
CASSLEVSGIYEQYF | TGTGCCAGCAGCTTAGAGGTTAGCGGGATCTACGAGCAGTACTTC | TRBJ2-7 | few | TRBD2 | TRBV7-2
CASSSPGQGNNEQFF | TGTGCCAGCAGCTCCCCCGGACAGGGGAACAATGAGCAGTTCTTC | TRBJ2-1 | . | TRBD1 | TRBV7-3
CASSLPGTTNEKLFF | TGCGCCAGCAGCTTGCCGGGGACAACTAATGAAAAACTGTTTTTT | TRBJ1-4 | few | . | TRBV5-1
CASSDGDNEQFF | TGTGCCAGCAGTGACGGCGACAATGAGCAGTTCTTC | TRBJ2-1 | few | . | TRBV6-4
CATSRYSGQDNEKLFF | TGTGCCACCAGCAGATACTCGGGACAGGATAATGAAAAACTGTTTTTT | TRBJ1-4 | few | TRBD1 | TRBV15
CASSQERRQSYNEQFF | TGTGCCAGCAGCCAAGAAAGACGACAATCCTACAATGAGCAGTTCTTC | TRBJ2-1 | few | . | TRBV3-1
CASSWTGRSTEAFF | TGCGCCAGCAGCTGGACAGGGCGTAGCACTGAAGCTTTCTTT | TRBJ1-1 | many | TRBD1 | TRBV5-1
CASSLIRPAYNEQFF | TGTGCCAGCAGCCTCATCAGGCCTGCCTACAATGAGCAGTTCTTC | TRBJ2-1 | many | . | TRBV14
CASRLSGTGASNEQFF | TGTGCCAGCAGACTCTCCGGGACAGGGGCCTCAAATGAGCAGTTCTTC | TRBJ2-1 | few | TRBD1 | TRBV28
CASSPPTSGSPSDTQYF | TGTGCCAGCTCACCACCAACTAGCGGGAGTCCCTCAGATACGCAGTATTTT | TRBJ2-3 | . | TRBD2 | TRBV18
CASSQDLQGGEKLFF | TGCGCCAGCAGCCAAGACCTGCAGGGCGGGGAAAAACTGTTTTTT | TRBJ1-4 | . | . | TRBV4-1
CASSQVRAGTGDNEQFF | TGTGCCAGCAGCCAAGTCAGGGCCGGGACAGGGGATAATGAGCAGTTCTTC | TRBJ2-1 | . | TRBD1 | TRBV4-2
CSVGVTSETQYF | TGCAGCGTTGGGGTGACCTCGGAGACCCAGTACTTC | TRBJ2-5 | . | . | TRBV29-1
CSAKPGVNTEAFF | TGCAGTGCTAAACCGGGGGTTAACACTGAAGCTTTCTTT | TRBJ1-1 | few | . | TRBV20-1
CASSLRLAGQSYEQYF | TGTGCCAGCAGCTTAAGGCTAGCGGGACAATCCTACGAGCAGTACTTC | TRBJ2-7 | . | TRBD2 | TRBV7-8
CASGSSTDTQYF | TGTGCCAGCGGCTCGAGCACAGATACGCAGTATTTT | TRBJ2-3 | . | . | TRBV3-1
CASSVGGTSGIYEQFF | TGTGCCAGCAGCGTAGGTGGGACTAGCGGGATATATGAGCAGTTCTTC | TRBJ2-1 | . | TRBD2 | TRBV9
CASSQAASSYNEQFF | TGTGCCAGTAGCCAAGCGGCCAGCTCCTACAATGAGCAGTTCTTC | TRBJ2-1 | few | . | TRBV19
CASSQYPMSGANVLTF | TGTGCCAGCAGCCAATATCCGATGTCTGGGGCCAACGTCCTGACTTTC | TRBJ2-6 | few | . | TRBV3-1
CASSLGPQKGQFF | TGTGCCAGCAGCCTCGGGCCTCAAAAGGGGCAGTTCTTC | TRBJ2-1 | . | . | TRBV27
CASSLIVPSGKETQYF | TGTGCCAGCAGCTTAATTGTGCCTAGCGGTAAAGAGACCCAGTACTTC | TRBJ2-5 | few | TRBD2 | TRBV7-8
CASSLKRAGPQGTYNEQFF | TGTGCCAGCAGCCTAAAGAGGGCGGGACCCCAAGGCACCTACAATGAGCAGTTCTTC | TRBJ2-1 | . | . | TRBV7-3
CASSQDRLTEAFF | TGTGCCAGCAGCCAGGACAGGCTCACTGAAGCTTTCTTT | TRBJ1-1 | . | TRBD1 | TRBV7-6
CASSLAGTGYSPLHF | TGTGCCAGCAGCTTGGCCGGGACAGGATATTCACCCCTCCACTTT | TRBJ1-6 | . | TRBD1 | TRBV7-9
CASSQDEHRELFF | TGCGCCAGCAGCCAAGATGAACACCGGGAGCTGTTTTTT | TRBJ2-2 | few | . | TRBV4-1
CSVVWGEANYEQYF | TGCAGCGTTGTCTGGGGGGAGGCGAACTACGAGCAGTACTTC | TRBJ2-7 | few | . | TRBV29-1
CASSFSSWRNQPQHF | TGTGCCAGCAGTTTTTCCTCCTGGCGGAATCAGCCCCAGCATTTT | TRBJ1-5 | . | . | TRBV12-3/TRBV12-4
CASSLASEANEQFF | TGTGCCAGCAGTTTAGCGTCCGAGGCCAATGAGCAGTTCTTC | TRBJ2-1 | . | . | TRBV12-3/TRBV12-4
CATAPRTTDGYTF | TGCGCCACGGCCCCCCGTACGACGGATGGCTACACCTTC | TRBJ1-2 | . | . | TRBV5-1
CASSPGAQETQYF | TGTGCCAGCTCACCAGGGGCACAAGAGACCCAGTACTTC | TRBJ2-5 | few | . | TRBV18
CASSRSRGRRTDTQYF | TGTGCCAGCAGTAGGTCCAGGGGTAGGAGGACAGATACGCAGTATTTT | TRBJ2-3 | . | . | TRBV12-3/TRBV12-4
CASRLGGYEQYF | TGTGCCAGCAGACTAGGGGGGTACGAGCAGTACTTC | TRBJ2-7 | . | . | TRBV2
CASKGGVGTGELFF | TGTGCCAGCAAGGGTGGGGTTGGCACCGGGGAGCTGTTTTTT | TRBJ2-2 | few | . | TRBV28
CAWSSSGVSYEQYF | TGTGCCTGGAGTTCTAGCGGGGTCTCCTACGAGCAGTACTTC | TRBJ2-7 | . | TRBD2 | TRBV30
CASSPSPGYTGELFF | TGTGCCAGCAGTCCCTCCCCAGGGTACACCGGGGAGCTGTTTTTT | TRBJ2-2 | few | . | TRBV6-1
CASSQAGTGVFWAQHF | TGCGCCAGCAGCCAAGCAGGGACAGGGGTCTTTTGGGCCCAGCATTTT | TRBJ1-5 | . | TRBD1 | TRBV4-1
CASSPEFQETQYF | TGTGCCAGCTCACCTGAGTTCCAAGAGACCCAGTACTTC | TRBJ2-5 | few | . | TRBV18
CASSHTGVDTQYF | TGTGCCAGCAGCCACACAGGGGTAGATACGCAGTATTTT | TRBJ2-3 | few | TRBD1 | TRBV5-6
CATSRESSGKPFF | TGTGCCACCAGCAGAGAATCGTCGGGAAAACCGTTTTTT | TRBJ1-4 | once | . | TRBV15
CASSPSGSNYNEQFF | TGTGCCAGCAGCCCGAGCGGGAGTAACTACAATGAGCAGTTCTTC | TRBJ2-1 | once | TRBD2 | TRBV7-8
CASSEYRGRSEQYF | TGTGCCAGCAGTGAATATCGGGGGAGGAGCGAGCAGTACTTC | TRBJ2-7 | few | . | TRBV25-1
CASNLQGAQETQYF | TGTGCCAGCAACCTACAGGGGGCCCAAGAGACCCAGTACTTC | TRBJ2-5 | . | TRBD1 | TRBV11-1
CSALTGTGSWTGELFF | TGCAGTGCCCTTACCGGGACAGGGAGTTGGACCGGGGAGCTGTTTTTT | TRBJ2-2 | many | TRBD1 | TRBV20-1
CASSFRENTEAFF | TGTGCCAGCAGTTTCCGGGAGAACACTGAAGCTTTCTTT | TRBJ1-1 | few | . | TRBV27